This TCR beta chain was captured by sequencing in a study of T-cell memory formation after mild COVID-19. Study-level background: Largely donor-specific sequence clusters came from a couple of donors. Findings and caveats of the study: Confirmation of SARS-CoV-2 specificity was lacking for second-wave clones peaking day 37. Mainly CM and EM harbored the contracting CD4+ clones; mainly EMRA harbored the CD8+ ones.

TCRdb processed the 5' RACE reads anew with MiXCR; each CDR3 protein has one entry. The table includes 65,000 to 90,000 distinct CDR3 sequences, about 15% detected once. The germline V gene has CDR1 LGHNA and CDR2 YNFKEQ. The CDR3 totals 17 residues. V trimming: 5 bases; J trimming: 5 bases; junction bases outside the gene matches: 15. On this clonotype itself: Its target is not known.

Sequencing input: PBMCs or a T cell subset sorted from them (not recorded which). V and J are TRBV4-2 and TRBJ2-1; 7 nucleotides align to TRBD1. This TCR came from an adult woman who had mild COVID-19 (a few samples of this study predate the infection). Cell type and time point are not known. The CDR3 sequence is CASSKEDRIDPHNEQFF. CDR3 in DNA: TGTGCCAGCAGCAAGGAGGACAGGATCGACCCACACAATGAGCAGTTCTTC.